This paragraph covers one TCR beta chain sequence. The specificity of this receptor is unknown. No much larger clonotype is one base removed from it; base qualities were not supplied. Whole blood was collected in K2EDTA tubes by collaborating institutions according to the institutions' own protocols. Collaborator samples were shipped for TCRbeta analysis as frozen whole blood, isolated PBMCs, or DNA extracted from either sample type. The source of the sample is a study of blood T cell repertoires in COVID-19 (dated by TCRdb to the early 2020s). About the study as a whole: The collaborator samples originated in the United States, Italy and Spain and spanned the acute and convalescent phases of COVID-19. The material from the prospective study consisted of cDNA or gDNA derived from T cells, B-cell-depleted T cells, or PBMCs. Subjects who had been exposed to COVID-19, were actively infected with it, or had recovered from it provided the deeply sampled blood TCRbeta repertoires that made up the dataset. The repertoires were released in a freely available public database meant as a resource for research on the immune response to SARS-CoV-2. Samples were obtained from the ongoing ImmuneRACE study (first 160 participants) and from approximately 1,200 subjects provided by 6 global collaborators. Sample metadata almost always included a de-identified subject ID, COVID-19 status, age in years and sex. HLA class I and class II types, where available, came from metadata supplied by the sample provider rather than from assay-based typing.

V ends up 3 bases short and J 8 bases short, with an unmatched junction base count of 7. CDR1 and CDR2 are drawn from the germline V gene (reference sequence): MNHEY, SMNVEV. From its cysteine to its phenylalanine, the CDR3 spans 14 amino acids. The only DNA kept is the CDR3, 42 bases in frame from the first base. Study-wide findings and limitations: The quantity of clinical and demographic metadata differed by source and by participant and was supplied without curation.

TCRbeta CDR3 regions were amplified from genomic DNA using the immunoSEQ Assay, a bias-controlled multiplex PCR. The original methods were these. Nucleated cell counts per sample were estimated from amplification of reference gene primers within the assay. To quantify the absolute abundance of each unique TCRbeta CDR3 rearrangement, sequence reads were collapsed and filtered. For each sample, productive Simpson clonality was calculated by taking the square root of Simpson's diversity index across productive rearrangements. This is the immuneACCESS table as TCRdb keeps it, with only in-frame sequences that have V and J called. A part of the clones is gone; compared with another copy, unresolved V genes explain less than half, and the rest is unexplained. D and trimming were read from the DNA, whereas the V and J calls and clone size are those reported in that table. This sample is represented by roughly 69,000 clones; roughly 84% of them were singletons. Less than 8% of the sample is taken by the ten largest.

The source material was peripheral blood. The sequence joins TRBV27 to TRBJ2-1, with TRBD2 matching 7 junction bases. This TCR came from a middle-aged man with active COVID-19. The nucleotide sequence is TGTGCCAGCAGTTTTTTCCCCCTAGCGGATGAGCAGTTCTTC. This yields the protein CASSFFPLADEQFF.